Each of the 19 T cell receptor beta chains below was sequenced from the same sample in a study of shared clonotypes between healthy human individuals. Sequencing was performed with immunoSEQ multiplex PCR; in TCRdb, only in-frame clones are kept and a portion is missing. The repertoire consists of around 1.5 million clones, with around 98% occurring once and the leading ten covering roughly 0.45%. Sequencing was done on a sample of naive CD4+ T cells sorted from blood. The subset here: CD45RA+ positively selected. The source of these receptors is a young man in good health.

This rearrangement joins TRBV19 to TRBJ1-5; a possible D gene is TRBD1 (5 bases). This CDR3 is 12 amino acids long. Trimming cost V 7 bases and J 5 bases, with 9 bases left between them. Germline V CDR1 and CDR2: LNHDA, SQIVND (reference sequence). Written as DNA, the CDR3 is TGTGCCAGTAACCAGGGTTATCAGCCCCAGCATTTT. It specifies CASNQGYQPQHF.

This chain joins TRBV14 and TRBJ2-4; TRBD2 agrees at 7 bases. CDR1 and CDR2 from the germline V gene are SGHDN and FVKESK. The CDR3 length is 14 residues. The junction had 2 bases not matched to a gene; V was cut back by 4 bases and J by 2 bases. The CDR3 DNA reads as TGTGCCAGCAGCCGCGGGGGTTCCAAAAACATTCAGTACTTC. It encodes CASSRGGSKNIQYF.

The V call is TRBV29-1, the J call TRBJ2-1; possibly TRBD1 or TRBD2 for D (6 bases each). In germline, CDR1 is SQVTM, CDR2 ANQGSEA. The CDR3 consists of 13 residues. V was cut by 7 bases and J by 3 bases, with 13 bases left in between. In DNA form, the CDR3 reads TGCAGCGCGTGGAGGGGGGACTACAATGAGCAGTTCTTC. This translates into CSAWRGDYNEQFF.

This clone is a singleton in its sample. This chain uses TRBV11-3 with TRBJ2-1; D not resolved. CDR3 size: 14 residues. The V end lost 5 bases, the J end lost 6 bases, and 14 bases lay between the germline ends. Looked up from germline, CDR1 is SGHNT and CDR2 is YENEEA. CDR3 in DNA: TGTGCCAGCAGCCCGGACCCCGAGCGCAATGAGCAGTTCTTC. This sequence encodes CASSPDPERNEQFF.

The J gene is TRBJ2-2, the V gene TRBV19; 7 nucleotides match TRBD2. The CDR3 is made up of 13 amino acids. V lost 6 bases, J lost 4 bases, and 2 bases stayed unmatched. Germline CDR1 is LNHDA and CDR2 is SQIVND (reference sequence). The CDR3 DNA reads as TGTGCCAGTAGCCGGACTAGCACCGGGGAGCTGTTTTTT. Encoded protein: CASSRTSTGELFF.

This chain connects TRBV18 to TRBJ2-1; D remains unclear. This CDR3 is 13 amino acids long. The germline V and J ends were trimmed by 4 bases and 6 bases, with 10 bases remaining between them. Germline values: CDR1 KGHSH, CDR2 LQKENI. The chain's CDR3 is CASSRLEGNEQFF. CDR3 nucleotide sequence: TGTGCCAGCTCACGGCTCGAAGGCAATGAGCAGTTCTTC.

This chain links TRBV5-1 with TRBJ1-4; TRBD1 aligns across 9 bases. The germline V gene has CDR1 SGHRS and CDR2 YFSETQ. The CDR3 sequence is 16 residues long. Unmatched junction bases numbered 10, after V lost 3 bases and J lost 7 bases. The CDR3 loop reads CASSWLLGTGSEKLFF. CDR3 nucleotides: TGCGCCAGCAGCTGGCTTCTAGGGACAGGGAGTGAAAAACTGTTTTTT.

The V and J genes are TRBV9 and TRBJ2-7; 9 nucleotides line up with TRBD1. CDR1 is SGDLS and CDR2 is YYNGEE in the germline V gene. The CDR3 loop spans 14 amino acids. V trimming: 4 bases; J trimming: 0 bases; junction bases outside the gene matches: 2. CDR3 amino acids: CASSKTGGSYEQYF. CDR3 DNA sequence: TGTGCCAGCAGCAAGACAGGGGGCTCCTACGAGCAGTACTTC.

The chain carries TRBV21-1 and TRBJ1-1. TRBV21-1 is noted as a pseudogene. This CDR3 is built from 14 residues. CDR3 loop: CAFNSPVGSTEAFF. As DNA, the CDR3 is TGTGCCTTCAATTCCCCAGTCGGATCCACTGAAGCTTTCTTT.

The CDR3 coding sequence is TGTGCCACCAGCACCGAATCTACAGGGTCCAATCAGCCCCAGCATTTT. Amino acids: CATSTESTGSNQPQHF. The V gene is TRBV15, the J gene TRBJ1-5; possible D gene TRBD1, 6 bases. The CDR3 has 16 residues. Trimming cost V 4 bases and J 3 bases, with 16 bases left between them. Germline values: CDR1 LNHNV, CDR2 YYDKDF (reference sequence).

V usage is TRBV2 and J usage is TRBJ2-7; TRBD1 is a possible D gene (5 bases). Trimming pared 6 bases from V and 5 bases from J, leaving 17 bases between. Germline CDR1 SNHLY, CDR2 FYNNEI. This CDR3 has 14 amino acids. CDR3 in amino acids: CASRTRARLHEQYF. DNA of the CDR3: TGTGCCAGCAGAACCAGGGCCCGCCTCCACGAGCAGTACTTC. Supplemented by reference TRBV2 and TRBJ2-7, the full variable domain reads EPEVTQTPSHQVTQMGQEVILRCVPISNHLYFYWYRQILGQKVEFLVSFYNNEISEKSEIFDDQFSVERPDGSNFTLKIRSTKLEDSAMYFCASRTRARLHEQYFGPGTRLTVT.

The CDR3 sequence: CSVQLRRASNEKLFF. CDR3 DNA: TGCAGCGTACAGTTAAGGAGGGCATCTAATGAAAAACTGTTTTTT. V usage is TRBV29-1 and J usage is TRBJ1-4; D not resolved. Germline assignment: CDR1 SQVTM and CDR2 ANQGSEA. Trimming removed 6 bases from V and 3 bases from J, with 17 bases in between. The CDR3 is made up of 15 amino acids. Full variable domain (rest looked up from reference TRBV29-1 and TRBJ1-4): SAVISQKPSRDICQRGTSLTIQCQVDSQVTMMFWYRQQPGQSLTLIATANQGSEATYESGFVIDKFPISRPNLTFSTLTVSNMSPEDSSIYLCSVQLRRASNEKLFFGSGTQLSVL.

The chain links TRBV7-3 to TRBJ2-1; TRBD1 is a possible D gene (5 bases). Trimming removed 1 base from V and 7 bases from J, with 11 bases in between. The CDR3 covers 14 residues. Germline loops: CDR1 SGHTA, CDR2 FQGTGA. The CDR3 region has the DNA TGTGCCAGCAGCTTAATGGACGACAGAAATGAGCAGTTCTTC. It translates to CASSLMDDRNEQFF.

This clone was seen only once. The same CDR3 arises from other DNA sequences in this sample as well. The chain is built from TRBV9 and TRBJ2-2; 7 bases are shared with TRBD1. The CDR3 loop spans 15 amino acids. Germline trimming cut 0 bases from V and 5 bases from J; bases unmatched to any gene: 4. Germline CDR1 is SGDLS and CDR2 is YYNGEE. The CDR3 is CASSVASGGTGELFF. CDR3 nucleotide sequence: TGTGCCAGCAGCGTAGCCTCAGGGGGTACCGGGGAGCTGTTTTTT.

This clone is a singleton in its sample. The chain has TRBV5-5 and TRBJ2-5; 9 bases fit TRBD2. Germline CDR1 SGHKS, CDR2 YYEKEE (reference sequence). There are 15 residues in the CDR3. The J segment lost 2 bases and the V segment lost 4 bases, leaving 6 bases of the junction unmatched. The DNA of the CDR3 is TGTGCCAGCAGCAGTTTAGCGGGGGCTCAAGAGACCCAGTACTTC. It encodes CASSSLAGAQETQYF.

The CDR3 coding sequence is TGTGCCAGCAGTCGACAGGGACCCCAAGAGACCCAGTACTTC. Its protein product is CASSRQGPQETQYF. The genes are TRBV6-1 and TRBJ2-5; 7 bases are a match to TRBD1. Germline V lookup: CDR1 MNHNS, CDR2 SASEGT. Trimming took 5 bases from V and 1 from J; bases not matched to a gene: 4. CDR3 size: 14 residues.

The chain links TRBV29-1 to TRBJ1-4; 7 nucleotides align to TRBD1. V shed 1 base and J 6 bases; nucleotides not matched to a gene: 5. The CDR3 contains 14 residues. From germline, CDR1 is SQVTM and CDR2 ANQGSEA. The CDR3 reads CSVEVTGRDEKLFF. The CDR3 DNA reads TGCAGCGTTGAAGTGACAGGGAGGGATGAAAAACTGTTTTTT.

The CDR3 DNA sequence: TGTGCCAGCAGCGCCGGGGTATTGACCTACAATGAGCAGTTCTTC. It specifies CASSAGVLTYNEQFF. The V call is TRBV9, the J call TRBJ2-1; the D gene is possibly TRBD2 (5 bases). Trimming cost V 3 bases and J 2 bases, with 12 bases left between them. The CDR3 contains 15 residues. Germline values: CDR1 SGDLS, CDR2 YYNGEE.

The chain has TRBV28 and TRBJ2-1; no definite D call. Trimming took 6 bases from V and 0 from J, leaving 12 bases between them. This CDR3 contains 15 residues. The germline V gene has CDR1 MDHEN and CDR2 SYDVKM. The DNA for the CDR3 is TGTGCCAGCAGGTCCGGGCCTAGCTCCTACAATGAGCAGTTCTTC. Translated: CASRSGPSSYNEQFF.